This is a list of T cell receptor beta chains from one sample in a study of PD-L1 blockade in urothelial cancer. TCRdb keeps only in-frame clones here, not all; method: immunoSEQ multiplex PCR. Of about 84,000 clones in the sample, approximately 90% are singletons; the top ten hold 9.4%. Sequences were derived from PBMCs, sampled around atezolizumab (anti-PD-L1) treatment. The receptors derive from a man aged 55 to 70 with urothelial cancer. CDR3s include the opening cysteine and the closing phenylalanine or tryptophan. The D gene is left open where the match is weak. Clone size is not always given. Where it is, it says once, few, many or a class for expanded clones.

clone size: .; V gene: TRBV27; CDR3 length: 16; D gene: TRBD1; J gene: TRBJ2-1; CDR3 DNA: TGTGCCAGCAGCTCATCCGGGACAGGGACCTACAATGAGCAGTTCTTC; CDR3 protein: CASSSSGTGTYNEQFF
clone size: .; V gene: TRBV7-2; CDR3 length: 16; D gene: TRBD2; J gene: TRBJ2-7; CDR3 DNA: TGTGCCAGCAGCCCCACTCGACTAGCGGGAGGGCACGAGCAGTACTTC; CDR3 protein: CASSPTRLAGGHEQYF
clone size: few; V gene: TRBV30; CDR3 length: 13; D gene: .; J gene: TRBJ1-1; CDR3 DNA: TGTGCCTATGATAGGACTGGTAGGTCCCGGGCTTTCTTT; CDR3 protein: CAYDRTGRSRAFF
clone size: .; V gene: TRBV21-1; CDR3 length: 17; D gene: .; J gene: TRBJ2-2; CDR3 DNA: TGTGCCAGCAGCAAGAGGGGACTAGCGGGAGGTACCGGGGAGCTGTTTTTT; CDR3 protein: CASSKRGLAGGTGELFF
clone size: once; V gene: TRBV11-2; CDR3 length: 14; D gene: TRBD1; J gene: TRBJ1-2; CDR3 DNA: TGTGCCAGCAGCTTGGGGACAGGGGGTTTTGGCTACACCTTC; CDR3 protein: CASSLGTGGFGYTF
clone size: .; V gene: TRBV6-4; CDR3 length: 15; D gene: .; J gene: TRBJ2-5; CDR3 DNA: TGTGCCAGCAGTGACTCGGCCGGGAACCAAGAGACCCAGTACTTC; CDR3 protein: CASSDSAGNQETQYF
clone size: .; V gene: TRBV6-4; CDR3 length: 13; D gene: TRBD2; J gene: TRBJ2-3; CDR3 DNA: TGTGCCAAAATAGCGGGGGCCGTTAATACGCAGTATTTT; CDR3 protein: CAKIAGAVNTQYF
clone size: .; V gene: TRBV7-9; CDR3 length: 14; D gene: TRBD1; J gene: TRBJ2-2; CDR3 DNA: TGTGCCAGCAGCCCACAGGGGGCCCCCGGGGAGCTGTTTTTT; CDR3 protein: CASSPQGAPGELFF
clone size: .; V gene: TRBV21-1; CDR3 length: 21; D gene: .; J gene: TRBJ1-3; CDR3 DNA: TGTGCCAGCAGCCGACTAGGACAGGGAGAAAAATTTATCAGCTCTGGAAACACCATATATTTT; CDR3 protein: CASSRLGQGEKFISSGNTIYF
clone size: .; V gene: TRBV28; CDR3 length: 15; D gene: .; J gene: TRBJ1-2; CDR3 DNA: TGTGCCAGCAGTTTAGCCCGGGTACCGAACTATGGCTACACCTTC; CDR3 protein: CASSLARVPNYGYTF
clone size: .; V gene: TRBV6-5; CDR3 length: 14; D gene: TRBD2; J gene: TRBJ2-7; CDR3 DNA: TGTGCCAGCAGTCGACTAGCGGGGGGCGACGAGCAGTACTTC; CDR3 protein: CASSRLAGGDEQYF
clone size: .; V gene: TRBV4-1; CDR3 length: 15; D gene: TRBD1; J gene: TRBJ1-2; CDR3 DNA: TGCGCCAGCAGCCAAGATTGGACAGGTGCCTATGGCTACACCTTC; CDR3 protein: CASSQDWTGAYGYTF
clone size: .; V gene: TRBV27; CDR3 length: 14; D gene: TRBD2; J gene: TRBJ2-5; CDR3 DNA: TGTGCCAGCAGACGGGGAGGGAATCAAGAGACCCAGTACTTC; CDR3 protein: CASRRGGNQETQYF
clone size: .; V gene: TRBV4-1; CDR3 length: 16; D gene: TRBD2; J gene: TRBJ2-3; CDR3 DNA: TGCGCCAGCAGCCGCACATTAGCGGGGAGCACAGATACGCAGTATTTT; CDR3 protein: CASSRTLAGSTDTQYF
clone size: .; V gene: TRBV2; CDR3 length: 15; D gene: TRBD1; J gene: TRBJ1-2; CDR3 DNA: TGTGCCAGCATTGACAGGGCCCACGTGGACTATGGCTACACCTTC; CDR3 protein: CASIDRAHVDYGYTF
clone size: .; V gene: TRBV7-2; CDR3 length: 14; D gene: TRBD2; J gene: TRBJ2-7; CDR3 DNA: TGTGCCAGCAGCTTCCAGCGGGGAGACGACGAGCAGTACTTC; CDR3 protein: CASSFQRGDDEQYF
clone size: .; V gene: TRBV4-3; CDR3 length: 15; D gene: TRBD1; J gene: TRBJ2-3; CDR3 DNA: TGCGCCAGCAGCCAAGTTGGACAGGGGGGAGATACGCAGTATTTT; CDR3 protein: CASSQVGQGGDTQYF
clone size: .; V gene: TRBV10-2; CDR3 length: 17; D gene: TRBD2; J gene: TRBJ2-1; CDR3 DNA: TGCGCCAGCAGGAGACTAGCGGGGGTGCGTGACGGAGATGAGCAGTTCTTC; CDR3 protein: CASRRLAGVRDGDEQFF
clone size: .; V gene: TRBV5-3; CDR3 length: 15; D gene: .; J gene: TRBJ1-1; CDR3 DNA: TGTGCCAGAAGCTTGTTACGACAGATGAACACTGAAGCTTTCTTT; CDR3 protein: CARSLLRQMNTEAFF
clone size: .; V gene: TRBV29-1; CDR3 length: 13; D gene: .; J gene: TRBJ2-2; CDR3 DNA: TGCAGCGTTGGGGCGAAGGGGACCGGGGAGCTGTTTTTT; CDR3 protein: CSVGAKGTGELFF
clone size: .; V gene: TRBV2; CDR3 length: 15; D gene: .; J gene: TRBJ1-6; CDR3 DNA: TGTGCCAGCAGAGCTATGGACAGCCTGAATTCACCCCTCCACTTT; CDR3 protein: CASRAMDSLNSPLHF
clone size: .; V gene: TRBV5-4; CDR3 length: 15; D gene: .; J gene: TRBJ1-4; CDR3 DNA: TGTGCCAGCAGCGCGGGGACGGTACAAAATGAAAAACTGTTTTTT; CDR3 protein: CASSAGTVQNEKLFF
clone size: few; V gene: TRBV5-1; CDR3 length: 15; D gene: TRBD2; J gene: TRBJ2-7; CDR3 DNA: TGCGCCAGCAGCGTATTAGCGGGGGGGGGCAACGAGCAGTACTTC; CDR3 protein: CASSVLAGGGNEQYF
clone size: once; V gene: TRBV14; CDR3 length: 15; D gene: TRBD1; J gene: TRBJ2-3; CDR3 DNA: TGTGCCAGCAGCCAACCGGGACAGGGGACAGATACGCAGTATTTT; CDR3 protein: CASSQPGQGTDTQYF
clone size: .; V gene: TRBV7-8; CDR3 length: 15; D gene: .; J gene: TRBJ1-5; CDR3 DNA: TGTGCCAGCAGCTTAGGGCGGAGGCCGAATCAGCCCCAGCATTTT; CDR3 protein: CASSLGRRPNQPQHF
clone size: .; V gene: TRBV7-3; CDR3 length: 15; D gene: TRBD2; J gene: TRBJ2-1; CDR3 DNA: TGTGCCAGCAGCTCTAGCGGGGGCGCCTACAATGAGCAGTTCTTC; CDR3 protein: CASSSSGGAYNEQFF
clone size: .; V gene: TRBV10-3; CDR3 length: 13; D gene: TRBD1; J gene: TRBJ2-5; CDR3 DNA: TGTGCCATCTCGGACAGGGCCGATAAGACCCAGTACTTC; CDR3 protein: CAISDRADKTQYF
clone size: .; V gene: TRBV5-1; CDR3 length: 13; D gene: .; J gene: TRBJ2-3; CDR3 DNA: TGCGCCAGCAGCCCGACTAGGACAGATACGCAGTATTTT; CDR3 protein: CASSPTRTDTQYF
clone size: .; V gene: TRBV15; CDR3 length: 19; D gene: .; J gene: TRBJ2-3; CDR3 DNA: TGTGCCACCAGCAGAGATCCGCGACACAGGGAGATTACCACAGATACGCAGTATTTT; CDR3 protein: CATSRDPRHREITTDTQYF
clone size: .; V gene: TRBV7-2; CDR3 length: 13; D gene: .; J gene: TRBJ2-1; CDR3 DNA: TGTGCCAGCAGCTTGACTGCCTACAATGAGCAGTTCTTC; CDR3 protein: CASSLTAYNEQFF
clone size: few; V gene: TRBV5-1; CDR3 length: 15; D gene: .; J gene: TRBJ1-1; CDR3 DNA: TGCGCCAGCAGCTTGGAGACAACAAAGAACACTGAAGCTTTCTTT; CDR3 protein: CASSLETTKNTEAFF
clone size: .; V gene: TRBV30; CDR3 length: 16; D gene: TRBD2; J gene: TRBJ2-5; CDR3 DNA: TGTGCCTGGAGTGGCGGACTAGCGGCACTTCAAGAGACCCAGTACTTC; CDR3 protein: CAWSGGLAALQETQYF
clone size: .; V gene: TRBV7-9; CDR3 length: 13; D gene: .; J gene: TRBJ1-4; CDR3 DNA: TGTGCCAGCTCCCGAGGGACTAATGAAAAACTGTTTTTT; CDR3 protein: CASSRGTNEKLFF
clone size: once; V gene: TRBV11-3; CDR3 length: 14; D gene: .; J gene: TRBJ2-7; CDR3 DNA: TGTGCCAGCAGCTTAATGGGCGGGTTGAGCGAGCAGTACTTC; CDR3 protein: CASSLMGGLSEQYF
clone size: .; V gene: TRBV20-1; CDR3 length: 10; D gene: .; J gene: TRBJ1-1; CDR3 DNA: TGCAGTGCTAGATACGGTGAAGCTTTCTTT; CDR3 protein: CSARYGEAFF
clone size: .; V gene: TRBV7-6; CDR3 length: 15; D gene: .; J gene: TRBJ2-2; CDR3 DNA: TGTGCCAGCAGCTTAGCCCAGGGAGGTTACGGGGAGCTGTTTTTT; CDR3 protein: CASSLAQGGYGELFF
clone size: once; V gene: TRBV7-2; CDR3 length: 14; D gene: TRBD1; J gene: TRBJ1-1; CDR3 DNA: TGTGCCAGCAGCTTTCGACAGGGCGGAACTGAAGCTTTCTTT; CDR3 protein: CASSFRQGGTEAFF
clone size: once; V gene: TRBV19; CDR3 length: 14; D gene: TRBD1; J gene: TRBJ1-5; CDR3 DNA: TGTGCCAGTAGTATCCGGGACAGCTATCAGCCCCAGCATTTT; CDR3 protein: CASSIRDSYQPQHF
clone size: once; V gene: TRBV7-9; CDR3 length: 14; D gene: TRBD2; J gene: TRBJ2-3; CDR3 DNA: TGTGCCAGCAGCCTTGGGACTAGTTCAGATACGCAGTATTTT; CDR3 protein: CASSLGTSSDTQYF
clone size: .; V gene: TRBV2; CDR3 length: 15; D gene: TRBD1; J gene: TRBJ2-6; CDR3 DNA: TGTGCCAGCAGTTATCAGGGGGCTGGGGCCAACGTCCTGACTTTC; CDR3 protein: CASSYQGAGANVLTF
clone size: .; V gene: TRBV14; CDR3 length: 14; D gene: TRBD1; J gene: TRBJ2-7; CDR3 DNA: TGTGCCAGCAGCCAAGGGACAGGGTTCCACGAGCAGTACTTC; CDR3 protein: CASSQGTGFHEQYF
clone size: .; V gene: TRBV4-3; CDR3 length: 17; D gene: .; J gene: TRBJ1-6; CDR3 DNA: TGCGCCAGCAGCCAAGAGCGGTTAGACTCCTATAATTCACCCCTCCACTTT; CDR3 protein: CASSQERLDSYNSPLHF